One sample yielded the 30 T cell receptor beta chains listed below, sequenced in a study of blood T cells in healthy people across ages (dated by TCRdb to between 2014 and 2017). The receptor library was made with 5' RACE. The sample was run on an Illumina HiSeq 2500. A second PCR of roughly 7 to 11 cycles was run with a J-beta primer mix and a sample-barcoded 5' primer. The public reads were reanalyzed by TCRdb: fastp trimming at Q25, MiXCR alignment, in-frame beta chains only. A single entry per CDR3 protein holds the most common genes and DNA from its merged rows. Recorded for this sample are hundreds of thousands of distinct CDR3 sequences; roughly 32% of them occurred a single time. The ten largest clones add up to 15% of the sample. What was sequenced was blood. These receptors were taken from a woman at least 80 years old in good health. Donor details come from another sample of the same person, matched by shared clones.

The sample holds a few counts of this clonotype. This chain links TRBV19 with TRBJ2-3; 7 nucleotides align to TRBD1. With 3 bases clipped from V and 5 bases from J, the junction kept 8 bases outside the gene matches. The CDR3 loop spans 15 amino acids. Per the germline V gene, CDR1 is LNHDA and CDR2 is SQIVND (reference sequence). CDR3 residues: CASSIPEGARDTQYF. For the CDR3, the DNA is TGTGCCAGTAGTATCCCTGAGGGGGCAAGAGATACGCAGTATTTT.

This clonotype showed up many times. J is TRBJ2-1 and V is TRBV5-6; TRBD1 matches 9 bases. The CDR3 is 15 residues long. Germline V gives CDR1 SGHDT, CDR2 YYEEEE. With 2 bases clipped from V and 5 bases from J, the junction kept 5 bases outside the gene matches. This CDR3 is CASSFGTGTNNEQFF. The CDR3 nucleotides are TGTGCCAGCAGCTTCGGGACAGGGACAAACAATGAGCAGTTCTTC.

The chain links TRBV5-6 to TRBJ2-5, with D unclear. V lost 2 bases, J lost 4 bases, and 9 bases lay in between. The CDR3 sequence is 13 residues long. CDR1 is SGHDT and CDR2 is YYEEEE in the germline V gene. Here the CDR3 DNA reads TGTGCCAGCAGCTTCGCCACACCAGAGACCCAGTACTTC. It translates to CASSFATPETQYF.

This clonotype was picked up many times. The chain links TRBV25-1 to TRBJ2-7, with D unresolved. This CDR3 has 11 residues. Trimming left V 7 bases short and J 6 bases short, with 10 bases between. Looked up from germline, CDR1 is MGHDK and CDR2 is SYGVNS. The CDR3, as DNA: TGTGCCAGCAAGTCGGGCCGCGAGCAGTACTTC. Translated, it gives CASKSGREQYF.

This chain uses TRBV7-2 with TRBJ2-5; tentatively, D is TRBD1 (5 bases). V lost 1 base and J lost 7, with 19 bases in between. The CDR3 length is 16 residues. The germline V gene encodes CDR1 SGHTA and CDR2 FQGNSA. The DNA for the CDR3 is TGTGCCAGCAGCTTAGATCCGACAGCCATCCCGCTGACCCAGTACTTC. Its translation: CASSLDPTAIPLTQYF.

This clonotype turned up a few times. A much larger clone differs by one base, so this may be a read error. This sequence joins TRBV25-1 and TRBJ2-1, with D possibly TRBD1 on 5 matching bases. This CDR3 has 14 amino acids. The germline gives CDR1 MGHDK, CDR2 SYGVNS. The CDR3 spells CASREWGRTNEQFF. CDR3 DNA sequence: TGTGCCAGCAGGGAATGGGGCAGAACCAATGAGCAGTTCTTC.

The gene calls are TRBV12-3 or TRBV12-4 and TRBJ2-2, with 14 bases identical to TRBD2. This CDR3 contains 14 residues. After removal of 8 bases from V and 5 bases from J, the junction contained 1 base not matched to a gene. CDR3 DNA: TGTGCCAGCGGACTAGCGGGGGGTACCGGGGAGCTGTTTTTT. Protein: CASGLAGGTGELFF.

At least ten counts were recorded for this clonotype. The rearrangement uses TRBV2 and TRBJ1-2; perhaps TRBD1 as D (6 bases). The V end was cut by 3 bases, the J end by 6 bases, with 14 bases between. The CDR3 is 14 residues long. Looked up from germline, CDR1 is SNHLY and CDR2 is FYNNEI. The CDR3 region has the DNA TGTGCCAGCAGTGAGAACAGGGACTGGCATGGCTACACCTTC. Residues: CASSENRDWHGYTF. Full variable domain (missing parts from reference TRBV2 and TRBJ1-2): EPEVTQTPSHQVTQMGQEVILRCVPISNHLYFYWYRQILGQKVEFLVSFYNNEISEKSEIFDDQFSVERPDGSNFTLKIRSTKLEDSAMYFCASSENRDWHGYTFGSGTRLTVV.

The rearrangement uses TRBV2 and TRBJ1-1, with a possible D match to TRBD1 (5 bases). This CDR3 has 13 residues. V was trimmed by 6 bases and J by 4 bases, leaving 12 bases between them. Germline loops: CDR1 SNHLY, CDR2 FYNNEI. The CDR3 reads CASSWGGTTEAFF. As DNA, the CDR3 is TGTGCCAGCAGCTGGGGGGGGACCACTGAAGCTTTCTTT.

The CDR3 region has the DNA TGCGCCAGCAGCTGGGGGGACAGGGTCTCCTACAATGAGCAGTTCTTC. It yields the protein CASSWGDRVSYNEQFF. The chain is built from TRBV5-1 and TRBJ2-1, with 9 bases lining up with TRBD1. Looked up from germline, CDR1 is SGHRS and CDR2 is YFSETQ. The CDR3 has 16 amino acids. Germline trimming cut 3 bases from V and 0 bases from J; bases unmatched to any gene: 4.

This clonotype was picked up many times. The gene calls are TRBV7-2 and TRBJ2-3, with D uncertain. This CDR3 has 11 amino acids. Trimming shortened V by 8 bases and J by 6 bases, and 9 bases separated the two germline ends. Germline V gives CDR1 SGHTA, CDR2 FQGNSA. The chain's CDR3 is CASGNGDTQYF. For the CDR3, the DNA is TGTGCCAGCGGGAACGGGGATACGCAGTATTTT.

The chain employs TRBV30 and TRBJ2-7; 10 bases map to TRBD2. The DNA end is a closer match to TRBJ2-5, so the J assignment may be wrong. Per germline, CDR1 GTSNPN and CDR2 SVGIG (reference sequence). The CDR3 spans 13 residues. The CDR3 bases are TGTGCCTGGTCTCTAGCGGGGGCAGAGACCCAGTACTTC. Protein sequence: CAWSLAGAETQYF.

The chain carries TRBV4-3 and TRBJ2-1; D remains unclear. The CDR3 totals 16 residues. The V end was cut by 0 bases, the J end by 5 bases, with 14 bases between. Per the germline V gene, CDR1 is LGHNA and CDR2 is YSLEER. The chain's CDR3 is CASSQDAVNWNNEQFF. In nucleotides, the CDR3 is TGCGCCAGCAGCCAAGACGCCGTGAATTGGAACAATGAGCAGTTCTTC.

Concerning this clonotype: Given a much more abundant clone one base away, this may be a read error. The genes are TRBV6-2 or TRBV6-3 and TRBJ2-7, with 7 bases matching TRBD2. Looked up from germline, CDR1 is MNHEY and CDR2 is SVGEGT. Trimming took 11 bases from V and 0 from J; bases not matched to a gene: 4. The CDR3 loop spans 12 amino acids. CDR3 sequence (DNA): TGTGCCGCCAGGGAGGGCTCCTACGAGCAGTACTTC. This sequence encodes CAAREGSYEQYF.

A few counts support this clonotype. The chain combines TRBV6-1 with TRBJ1-3, with 10 positions matching TRBD1. The CDR3 covers 17 residues. With 6 bases clipped from V and 2 bases from J, the junction kept 10 bases outside the gene matches. From germline, CDR1 is MNHNS and CDR2 SASEGT. The CDR3 sequence: CASSPFLGQGPGNTIYF. The DNA for the CDR3 is TGTGCCAGCAGCCCTTTCTTGGGACAGGGGCCTGGAAACACCATATATTTT.

A word on this clonotype: This may be a read error: a much more frequent sequence differs by one nucleotide. This chain uses TRBV28 with TRBJ2-7, with TRBD1 matching 7 bases. CDR1 is MDHEN and CDR2 is SYDVKM in the germline V gene. CDR3 length: 12 residues. The CDR3 region has the DNA TGTGCCCGCAGTTCTCGACAGGGCGAGCAGTACTTC. It encodes CARSSRQGEQYF. The full variable domain, with the rest looked up from reference TRBV28 and TRBJ2-7, is DVKVTQSSRYLVKRTGEKVFLECVQDMDHENMFWYRQDPGLGLRLIYFSYDVKMKEKGDIPEGYSVSREKKERFSLILESASTNQTSMYLCARSSRQGEQYFGPGTRLTVT.

In the case of this clonotype: Given a much more abundant clone one base away, this may be a read error. The chain combines TRBV5-1 with TRBJ2-1; 13 bases match TRBD2. The length of the CDR3 is 15 residues. From germline, CDR1 is SGHRS and CDR2 YFSETQ. V trimming: 0 bases; J trimming: 8 bases; junction bases outside the gene matches: 2. This CDR3 reads CASSLELAGGDEQFF. CDR3 DNA: TGCGCCAGCAGCTTGGAACTAGCGGGGGGGGATGAGCAGTTCTTC.

Worth noting for this clonotype: Just one base apart from a much larger clone, this may be a read error. CDR3 region: CASSLSRTGVVSPLHF. The CDR3 bases are TGTGCCAGCAGCCTCTCCCGGACAGGGGTGGTTTCACCCCTCCACTTT. The J gene is TRBJ1-6, the V gene TRBV6-5; 9 nucleotides match TRBD1. In germline, CDR1 is MNHEY, CDR2 SVGAGI. J gave up 9 bases and V 6 bases, and 12 bases lay outside the gene matches. The CDR3 contains 16 residues.

This clonotype came up a few times. The V call is TRBV7-9, the J call TRBJ1-1; the match to TRBD1 covers 7 bases. Germline assignment: CDR1 SEHNR and CDR2 FQNEAQ (reference sequence). J was trimmed by 2 bases and V by 3 bases; bases with no gene match: 12. CDR3 length equals 17 residues. CDR3 loop: CASSFSPSRDSNTEAFF. CDR3 bases: TGTGCCAGCAGCTTTAGTCCCTCAAGGGACAGTAACACTGAAGCTTTCTTT.

For this clonotype: This could be a read error, since a much larger clone is one nucleotide away. The V call is TRBV4-3, the J call TRBJ2-3, with 8 bases matching TRBD2. Germline V gene data show CDR1 as LGHNA and CDR2 as YSLEER. The CDR3 extends over 15 amino acids. The CDR3 DNA is TGCGCCAGCAGCCAAGTCGGGGGGGCGTACGGCACGCGGTATTTT. As protein: CASSQVGGAYGTRYF.

This clonotype was detected many times. The chain links TRBV7-2 to TRBJ2-5; 12 bases are a match to TRBD2. Trimming took 5 bases from V and 7 from J; bases not matched to a gene: 11. CDR1 SGHTA and CDR2 FQGNSA come from the germline V gene. This CDR3 region has 16 residues. The CDR3 DNA reads TGTGCCAGCAGCGGGTATACTAGCGGGGGGCCGGGGACCCAGTACTTC. Residues: CASSGYTSGGPGTQYF. Combining the CDR3 with reference TRBV7-2 and TRBJ2-5 gives the whole variable domain GAGVSQSPSNKVTEKGKDVELRCDPISGHTALYWYRQSLGQGLEFLIYFQGNSAPDKSGLPSDRFSAERTGGSVSTLTIQRTQQEDSAVYLCASSGYTSGGPGTQYFGPGTRLLVL.

This clonotype appeared a few times. This may come from a read error, since a much larger clone is one base off. The chain joins TRBV6-1 to TRBJ2-7; maybe TRBD1 (6 bases). Germline CDR1 is MNHNS and CDR2 is SASEGT. V was pared by 6 bases and J by 1 base, with 13 bases between. The CDR3 consists of 14 residues. The CDR3 sequence is CASRTTGLSYEQYF. The CDR3, as DNA: TGTGCCAGCAGGACCACAGGGTTATCCTACGAGCAGTACTTC.

The chain links TRBV28 to TRBJ1-2; D not certain. Germline values: CDR1 MDHEN, CDR2 SYDVKM. V dropped 7 bases and J dropped 4 bases, with 16 bases sitting between them. The CDR3 sequence is 14 residues long. The CDR3 spells CASTLQVSFYGYTF. For the CDR3, the DNA is TGTGCCAGCACCCTTCAAGTTTCTTTCTATGGCTACACCTTC.

This clonotype has a count of ten or more. This chain connects TRBV2 to TRBJ2-1; D unresolved. Germline-derived CDR1 and CDR2 are SNHLY and FYNNEI. The CDR3 extends over 12 amino acids. Trimming pared 3 bases from V and 14 bases from J, leaving 14 bases between. CDR3 sequence: CASSEVFPREFF. As DNA, the CDR3 is TGTGCCAGCAGTGAGGTCTTCCCTCGGGAGTTCTTC.

V gene TRBV9 combines with J gene TRBJ2-1; tentatively, D is TRBD2 (6 bases). V lost 0 bases and J 10 bases, leaving 20 bases between the germline ends. The CDR3 has 16 amino acids. Germline V gives CDR1 SGDLS, CDR2 YYNGEE. This CDR3 is CASSVAGGREVGEQFF. The CDR3 DNA reads as TGTGCCAGCAGCGTAGCTGGGGGGAGAGAAGTAGGCGAGCAGTTCTTC.

Many counts were recorded for this clonotype. V gene TRBV5-1 combines with J gene TRBJ2-2; TRBD2 matches 9 bases. V trimming: 1 base; J trimming: 3 bases; junction bases outside the gene matches: 1. The CDR3 runs to 15 residues. In germline, CDR1 is SGHRS, CDR2 YFSETQ. The CDR3 DNA reads as TGCGCCAGCAGCTTGCAGCGGGGGGACACCGGGGAGCTGTTTTTT. This codes for CASSLQRGDTGELFF.

To note about this clonotype: One base away lies a much larger clone, so this may be a sequencing read error. The chain has TRBV5-1 and TRBJ2-1; TRBD2 aligns across 8 bases. This CDR3 region has 13 residues. Germline CDR1 and CDR2: SGHRS and YFSETQ. J was trimmed by 8 bases and V by 4 bases; bases with no gene match: 5. The DNA for the CDR3 is TGCGCCAGCAGCGGGGGGCGGGGGGATGAGCAGTTCTTC. Translating it yields CASSGGRGDEQFF.

This chain connects TRBV20-1 to TRBJ1-1; D gene uncertain. Germline V CDR1 and CDR2: DFQATT, SNEGSKA (reference sequence). CDR3 length: 11 amino acids. The V end lost 1 base, the J end lost 11 bases, and 11 bases lay between the germline ends. CDR3: CSARAGSWAFF. DNA for the CDR3: TGCAGTGCTAGAGCCGGCAGTTGGGCTTTCTTT.

This clonotype was counted ten times or more. The chain employs TRBV11-3 and TRBJ2-7; perhaps TRBD2 as D (6 bases). Germline loops: CDR1 SGHNT, CDR2 YENEEA. The CDR3 length is 15 residues. The V end lost 1 base, the J end lost 5 bases, and 15 bases lay between the germline ends. Here the CDR3 reads CASSLGDSSRDEQYF. CDR3 in DNA: TGTGCCAGCAGCTTAGGGGACTCCTCCCGGGACGAGCAGTACTTC.

This clonotype has just a few counts. A much larger clone differs by one base, so this may be a read error. V is TRBV5-1 and J is TRBJ1-2; the D is unclear. V lost 1 base to trimming and J lost 8 bases, with 15 bases between them. The CDR3 is made up of 14 amino acids. Germline V gives CDR1 SGHRS, CDR2 YFSETQ. CDR3 sequence reads: CASSLPQTGGGYTF. In DNA, the CDR3 is TGCGCCAGCAGCTTGCCCCAGACCGGCGGCGGCTACACCTTC.